This T cell receptor beta chain was documented in a study of T cells in severe cutaneous drug reactions. Whole-study context: RegiSCAR criteria gave all enrolled patients a probable or definite SJS/TEN or DRESS diagnosis.

Germline V CDR1 and CDR2: DFQATT, SNEGSKA (reference sequence). The CDR3 is 14 residues long. Study-level results: TRBV12-4 use rose strongly in carbamazepine-induced Stevens-Johnson syndrome or toxic epidermal necrolysis, averaging about 32% in blister cells and 4% to 5.5% in PBMC. One public TCRbeta CDR3 appeared in all seven blister samples, averaging around 14%.

TCR subtype-specific primers in iRepertoire multiplex PCR prepared libraries for bulk and single-cell sequencing. Bulk TCR libraries started from roughly 100-500 ng RNA per sample. TCRdb re-called the multiplex PCR reads and catalogs CDR3 proteins one per entry, DNA excluded. The sample features about 5,500 distinct CDR3 sequences, with 15% in its top ten. With regard to this clonotype: Its specificity is not known.

The donors had carbamazepine-induced Stevens-Johnson syndrome or toxic epidermal necrolysis. This receptor was obtained from a human donor with a severe cutaneous adverse drug reaction. The chain carries TRBV20-1 and TRBJ1-3. The source material was PBMCs. The CDR3 loop is CSAHPRGSGNTIYF.